A selection of T cell receptor beta chains follows, all from one sample in a study of cytomegalovirus exposure and HLA in healthy donors. Clones were sequenced by immunoSEQ multiplex PCR, and TCRdb holds only the in-frame ones, with some missing. Among some 180,000 clones listed, about 10% were seen once. Sequencing was performed on PBMCs. The receptor source for this set is a woman in her twenties or thirties in good health and CMV-seropositive. The CDR3 runs from the conserved cysteine through the conserved F or W. The order of the fields is J gene, clone size, V gene, D gene, CDR3 protein, CDR3 DNA. The D gene is left open where the match is weak. Rows may omit the clone size; those that give it use once, few, many or a size class.

j_call: TRBJ2-1; clone_size: few; v_call: TRBV7-3; d_call: .; cdr3_aa: CASSLTRASSYNEQFF; cdr3_nt: TGTGCCAGCAGCTTAACAAGGGCTAGCAGCTACAATGAGCAGTTCTTC
j_call: TRBJ2-2; clone_size: .; v_call: TRBV6-5; d_call: .; cdr3_aa: CASSLGQGRTGELFF; cdr3_nt: TGTGCCAGCAGTTTAGGTCAGGGGCGGACCGGGGAGCTGTTTTTT
j_call: TRBJ2-3; clone_size: few; v_call: TRBV6-1; d_call: .; cdr3_aa: CASSDPGGTSTDTQYF; cdr3_nt: TGTGCCAGCAGTGACCCCGGCGGGACCAGCACAGATACGCAGTATTTT
j_call: TRBJ2-2; clone_size: few; v_call: TRBV19; d_call: .; cdr3_aa: CASSSRRGVNTGELFF; cdr3_nt: TGTGCCAGTAGCTCCCGGAGAGGAGTGAACACCGGGGAGCTGTTTTTT
j_call: TRBJ1-4; clone_size: few; v_call: TRBV6-1; d_call: .; cdr3_aa: CASSEFRENEKLFF; cdr3_nt: TGTGCCAGCAGTGAATTCCGGGAGAATGAAAAACTGTTTTTT
j_call: TRBJ2-1; clone_size: few; v_call: TRBV10-1; d_call: .; cdr3_aa: CASRPTSLVYNEQFF; cdr3_nt: TGCGCCAGCAGACCTACTAGTTTAGTCTACAATGAGCAGTTCTTC
j_call: TRBJ1-2; clone_size: few; v_call: TRBV5-3; d_call: .; cdr3_aa: CARSRSEEKGYTF; cdr3_nt: TGTGCCAGAAGCCGGAGTGAGGAGAAGGGCTACACCTTC
j_call: TRBJ2-1; clone_size: few; v_call: TRBV5-4; d_call: TRBD2; cdr3_aa: CASSLGSGRAVSEQFF; cdr3_nt: TGTGCCAGCAGCTTGGGTAGCGGGAGGGCCGTGAGTGAGCAGTTCTTC
j_call: TRBJ2-3; clone_size: few; v_call: TRBV27; d_call: TRBD1; cdr3_aa: CASSPRSRTGGTDTQYF; cdr3_nt: TGTGCCAGCAGTCCACGCAGTCGGACAGGGGGCACAGATACGCAGTATTTT
j_call: TRBJ2-1; clone_size: few; v_call: TRBV30; d_call: .; cdr3_aa: CAWRGGGGRQNNEQFF; cdr3_nt: TGTGCCTGGAGGGGGGGTGGCGGGCGACAAAACAATGAGCAGTTCTTC
j_call: TRBJ1-1; clone_size: few; v_call: TRBV5-6; d_call: .; cdr3_aa: CASRGRGYGTEAFF; cdr3_nt: TGTGCCAGCAGAGGACGGGGTTACGGGACTGAAGCTTTCTTT
j_call: TRBJ2-5; clone_size: .; v_call: TRBV5-1; d_call: .; cdr3_aa: CASSVPWTAIQETQYF; cdr3_nt: TGCGCCAGCAGCGTGCCCTGGACAGCTATTCAAGAGACCCAGTACTTC
j_call: TRBJ2-5; clone_size: .; v_call: TRBV5-1; d_call: TRBD2; cdr3_aa: CASSQYAGGETQYF; cdr3_nt: TGCGCCAGCAGCCAGTATGCGGGAGGGGAGACCCAGTACTTC
j_call: TRBJ2-7; clone_size: .; v_call: TRBV2; d_call: TRBD2; cdr3_aa: CASSPGLVGEQYF; cdr3_nt: TGTGCCAGCAGTCCCGGACTAGTCGGCGAGCAGTACTTC
j_call: TRBJ2-7; clone_size: .; v_call: TRBV2; d_call: .; cdr3_aa: CASRNEGFPYSYEQYF; cdr3_nt: TGTGCCAGCAGAAATGAGGGCTTTCCTTACTCCTACGAGCAGTACTTC
j_call: TRBJ1-1; clone_size: few; v_call: TRBV5-6; d_call: .; cdr3_aa: CASSWTAAEAFF; cdr3_nt: TGTGCCAGCAGTTGGACTGCGGCTGAAGCTTTCTTT
j_call: TRBJ2-7; clone_size: few; v_call: TRBV9; d_call: .; cdr3_aa: CASSVETGESYEQYF; cdr3_nt: TGTGCCAGCAGCGTAGAAACGGGAGAAAGCTACGAGCAGTACTTC
j_call: TRBJ1-5; clone_size: .; v_call: TRBV7-8; d_call: .; cdr3_aa: CASSLGGVNQPQHF; cdr3_nt: TGTGCCAGCAGCTTAGGAGGCGTCAATCAGCCCCAGCATTTT
j_call: TRBJ2-3; clone_size: few; v_call: TRBV7-3; d_call: .; cdr3_aa: CASSLKVGADTQYF; cdr3_nt: TGTGCCAGCAGCTTAAAGGTGGGAGCAGATACGCAGTATTTT
j_call: TRBJ1-4; clone_size: .; v_call: TRBV5-1; d_call: TRBD1; cdr3_aa: CASSLASGTGENEKLFF; cdr3_nt: TGCGCCAGCAGCTTGGCCAGCGGAACAGGGGAGAATGAAAAACTGTTTTTT
j_call: TRBJ2-7; clone_size: .; v_call: TRBV7-6; d_call: TRBD2; cdr3_aa: CASSLGPSGDYEQYF; cdr3_nt: TGTGCCAGCAGCTTAGGGCCTAGCGGTGACTACGAGCAGTACTTC
j_call: TRBJ1-5; clone_size: .; v_call: TRBV2; d_call: TRBD1; cdr3_aa: CASSDRGRVSNQPQHF; cdr3_nt: TGTGCCAGCAGTGACAGGGGGCGGGTAAGCAATCAGCCCCAGCATTTT